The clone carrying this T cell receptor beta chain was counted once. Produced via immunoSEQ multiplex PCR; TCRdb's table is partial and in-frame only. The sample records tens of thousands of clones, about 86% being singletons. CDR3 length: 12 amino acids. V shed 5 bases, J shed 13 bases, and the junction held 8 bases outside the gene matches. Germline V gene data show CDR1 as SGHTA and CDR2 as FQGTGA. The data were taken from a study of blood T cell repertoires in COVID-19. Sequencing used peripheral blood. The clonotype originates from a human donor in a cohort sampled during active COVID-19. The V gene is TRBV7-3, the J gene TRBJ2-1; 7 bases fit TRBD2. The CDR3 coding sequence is TGTGCCAGCAGCACACAGCGGGGCAAACAGTTCTTC. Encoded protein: CASSTQRGKQFF.